The present entry profiles one T cell receptor beta chain with its context. CDR3 length: 16 amino acids. V lost 2 bases and J lost 5, with 18 bases in between. Per the germline V gene, CDR1 is MNHEY and CDR2 is SMNVEV (reference sequence). This sample is part of a study of blood T cell repertoires in COVID-19. Overall study: Sites in the United States, Italy and Spain provided acute and convalescent COVID-19 samples.

As handled by the study authors: For nucleated cells, counts were estimated from reference gene primer amplification. Only in-frame clones appear in the TCRdb table, and some are missing; sequencing was by immunoSEQ multiplex PCR. The V and J calls and the clone size are those of that table, but D and trimming were determined from the DNA. The repertoire holds some 120,000 clones, with over 55% as singletons. Input material: peripheral blood. The chain is built from TRBV27 and TRBJ2-5, with D perhaps TRBD2 (5 bases). This TCR derives from a woman in her 70s with acute or convalescent COVID-19. As DNA, the CDR3 is TGTGCCAGCAGTTTAAGTGGCGACTTAGCGAGGGAGACCCAGTACTTC. The encoded protein is CASSLSGDLARETQYF.